This record concerns one T cell receptor beta chain sequence. Its antigen is undetermined. Using immunoSEQ multiplex PCR, the repertoire was profiled, and TCRdb retains in-frame clones only, with some absent. This sample carries fewer than 2.5 million clones, 90% to 95% of them seen once, and the ten largest clones take about 0.34%. From germline, CDR1 is SGHTA and CDR2 FQGNSA. Between the trimmed V and J ends, which lost 4 bases and 8 bases, there was a span of 21 bases. The CDR3 sequence is 16 residues long. This specimen belongs to a study of shared clonotypes between healthy human individuals. Study-wide results and caveats: Across a handful of donors, naive CD4 shared 5% to 6.5%, naive CD8 approximately 3.5%, memory CD4 about 2.5%, memory CD8 0.4% to 0.5%. Across subsets, estimated richness was generally greater for naive than for memory populations.

The sample comprised naive CD4+ T cells from PBMCs. Indicated subset: CD45RA+ positively selected. The V gene is TRBV7-2, the J gene TRBJ2-1, with D tentatively TRBD2 (5 bases). The receptor comes from a man aged 18-30 years in good health. Some clones in this sample may be carry-over from other donors' samples. CDR3 loop: CASSYRRVPGSHEQFF. CDR3 DNA sequence: TGTGCCAGCAGCTATAGGCGTGTACCGGGAAGTCATGAGCAGTTCTTC.